What follows are 19 T cell receptor beta chains derived from one specimen sequenced in a study of T cell responses to AZD1222 COVID-19 vaccine. The repertoire was sequenced with immunoSEQ multiplex PCR; TCRdb's copy has only in-frame clones and lacks some. The sample consists of 110,000 to 150,000 clones, over 85% of them appearing once. The sample was peripheral blood, taken on day 0 of MenACWY control vaccination. The receptor set was obtained from an adult in good health.

The J gene is TRBJ2-3, the V gene TRBV7-9; 10 positions agree with TRBD2. After removal of 0 bases from V and 7 bases from J, the junction contained 7 bases not matched to a gene. Germline V gene data show CDR1 as SEHNR and CDR2 as FQNEAQ (reference sequence). The CDR3 is made up of 16 amino acids. CDR3 protein: CASSLAKAGGTNTQYF. As DNA, the CDR3 is TGTGCCAGCAGCTTAGCCAAAGCGGGAGGGACGAATACGCAGTATTTT.

The V gene is TRBV5-4, the J gene TRBJ2-5, with D unresolved. V was pared by 1 base and J by 0 bases, with 10 bases between. The CDR3 is made up of 15 amino acids. From germline, CDR1 is SGHNT and CDR2 YYREEE (reference sequence). Here the CDR3 reads CASSLKSVYQETQYF. The CDR3 DNA follows: TGTGCCAGCAGCTTGAAGTCAGTGTACCAAGAGACCCAGTACTTC.

The chain joins TRBV27 to TRBJ1-6; 7 bases fit TRBD1. CDR1 is MNHEY and CDR2 is SMNVEV in the germline V gene (reference sequence). CDR3 size: 16 residues. V shed 6 bases, J shed 3 bases, and the junction held 8 bases outside the gene matches. CDR3 bases: TGTGCCAGCAGCACCGACCAGGGGGTCTATAATTCACCCCTCCACTTT. As protein: CASSTDQGVYNSPLHF.

This clone has only one observation. V usage is TRBV2 and J usage is TRBJ1-5, with TRBD1 identical over 9 bases. CDR1 and CDR2 (germline): SNHLY, FYNNEI. V trimming: 4 bases; J trimming: 5 bases; junction bases outside the gene matches: 6. The CDR3 is 15 amino acids. In nucleotides, the CDR3 is TGTGCCAGCAGTGGAGGACAGGGGCTTCATCAGCCCCAGCATTTT. It yields the protein CASSGGQGLHQPQHF.

Details on this clone: Within the sample, other DNA sequences also encode this same CDR3. The chain recombines TRBV9 with TRBJ1-1, with no clear D. Germline loops: CDR1 SGDLS, CDR2 YYNGEE. V was pared by 2 bases and J by 1 base, with 6 bases between. This CDR3 spans 13 amino acids. The CDR3 spells CASSVAGNTEAFF. DNA for the CDR3: TGTGCCAGCAGCGTGGCAGGGAACACTGAAGCTTTCTTT.

This chain uses TRBV2 with TRBJ1-2; TRBD1 agrees at 8 bases. V lost 6 bases and J lost 7; bases outside the gene matches: 10. Germline CDR1 and CDR2: SNHLY and FYNNEI. The CDR3 consists of 14 residues. The CDR3 region is CASSSRTGIGGYTF. Here the CDR3 DNA reads TGTGCCAGCAGCTCTAGGACAGGGATCGGTGGCTACACCTTC.

The CDR3 DNA reads TGTGCCAGCAGTGAGTATTGGGACAATTCACCCCTCCACTTT. Its translation: CASSEYWDNSPLHF. V usage is TRBV6-1 and J usage is TRBJ1-6, with D maybe TRBD1 (5 bases). With 3 bases removed from V and 7 bases from J, the gap between germline ends came to 10 bases. The CDR3 totals 14 residues. Germline CDR1 MNHNS, CDR2 SASEGT.

This sequence joins TRBV6-5 and TRBJ1-6, with D possibly being TRBD1 (6 bases). The CDR3 has 15 amino acids. Between the trimmed V and J ends, which lost 0 bases and 6 bases, there was a span of 9 bases. Germline V lookup: CDR1 MNHEY, CDR2 SVGAGI. Here the CDR3 DNA reads TGTGCCAGCAGTTACTCGTTCAGGGGTAATTCACCCCTCCACTTT. Protein sequence: CASSYSFRGNSPLHF.

The table lists this clone with a few counts. Its ends do not fully match the called genes, so a read error is possible. This chain's CDR3 is CASRLESNTEAFF. In DNA, the CDR3 is TGTGCCAGCAGATTGGAATCGAACACTGAAGCTTTCTTT. The rearrangement uses TRBV5-6 and TRBJ1-1; D is undetermined. The germline V gene has CDR1 SGHDT and CDR2 YYEEEE. The CDR3 has 13 amino acids.

CDR3 DNA sequence: TGTGCCAGCAGCTTGGCCAGGGGGACCCAGCATTTT. Its protein product is CASSLARGTQHF. The chain has TRBV7-8 and TRBJ1-5, with TRBD1 identical over 7 bases. The CDR3 is made up of 12 amino acids. Germline V gene sequence: CDR1 SGHVS, CDR2 FQNEAQ. The J segment lost 11 bases and the V segment lost 3 bases, leaving 4 bases of the junction unmatched.

Written as DNA, the CDR3 is TGCAGTGCTAGTCAGGGGGCGCAAGGAAACACCATATATTTT. This gives the protein CSASQGAQGNTIYF. The chain combines TRBV20-1 with TRBJ1-3, with 8 bases fitting TRBD1. The V gene end was trimmed by 3 bases and the J gene end by 4 bases; junction bases not matched to a gene: 5. Germline V gives CDR1 DFQATT, CDR2 SNEGSKA (reference sequence). The CDR3 extends over 14 amino acids.

CDR3 loop: CASSHDNMASGYTF. The CDR3 DNA is TGTGCCAGCAGTCACGACAACATGGCATCTGGCTACACCTTC. This chain uses TRBV6-2 or TRBV6-3 with TRBJ1-2, with D unresolved. Germline V gene sequence: CDR1 MNHEY, CDR2 SVGEGT. This CDR3 has 14 residues. V was shortened by 5 bases and J by 7 bases, with 17 bases between the two germline ends.

This chain connects TRBV28 to TRBJ1-1; D perhaps matches TRBD1 (5 bases). This CDR3 is 15 amino acids long. CDR1 and CDR2 (germline): MDHEN, SYDVKM. V was clipped by 4 bases and J by 1 base, with 13 bases between them. The CDR3 DNA sequence: TGTGCCAGCAGTTCCCGGGGGGGGTGGAACACTGAAGCTTTCTTT. It specifies CASSSRGGWNTEAFF.

This clone was seen just once. The V call is TRBV6-6, the J call TRBJ1-2; D remains unclear. The germline V gene has CDR1 MNHNY and CDR2 SVGAGI (reference sequence). The CDR3 covers 14 residues. V was clipped by 2 bases and J by 1 base, with 8 bases between them. The CDR3 bases are TGTGCCAGCAGTTACGATGGGTTTAACTATGGCTACACCTTC. Amino acids: CASSYDGFNYGYTF.

This clone was counted a few times. V is TRBV7-3 and J is TRBJ1-1; D is uncertain. The CDR3 consists of 13 residues. V lost 5 bases, J lost 0 bases, and 7 bases lay in between. The germline gives CDR1 SGHTA, CDR2 FQGTGA. This chain's CDR3 is CASSKQMNTEAFF. The CDR3 nucleotides read TGTGCCAGCAGCAAACAGATGAACACTGAAGCTTTCTTT.

The chain couples TRBV7-9 to TRBJ2-7; no definite D call. This CDR3 is built from 11 residues. V was pared by 6 bases and J by 2 bases, with 5 bases between. Per the germline V gene, CDR1 is SEHNR and CDR2 is FQNEAQ (reference sequence). Here the CDR3 DNA reads TGTGCCAGCAGAGGGACCTACGAGCAGTACTTC. Amino acids: CASRGTYEQYF.

As DNA, the CDR3 is TGTGCCAGCAGCCTCCCCGGGGATAAAACCCCAACTAATGAAAAACTGTTTTTT. Encoded protein: CASSLPGDKTPTNEKLFF. V is TRBV7-3 and J is TRBJ1-4, with D unresolved. Germline loops: CDR1 SGHTA, CDR2 FQGTGA. Between the trimmed V and J ends, which lost 5 bases and 0 bases, there was a span of 19 bases. This CDR3 comprises 18 residues.

The DNA for the CDR3 is TGCAGCGCAATGACCACTGAAGCTTTCTTT. Its translation is CSAMTTEAFF. V gene TRBV29-1 combines with J gene TRBJ1-1; D gene ambiguous. This CDR3 comprises 10 residues. V lost 7 bases, J lost 4 bases, and 7 bases lay in between. The germline gives CDR1 SQVTM, CDR2 ANQGSEA.

The chain is built from TRBV7-3 and TRBJ1-6; 8 nucleotides line up with TRBD1. Germline V gene sequence: CDR1 SGHTA, CDR2 FQGTGA. The ends lost 2 bases at V and 7 bases at J; junction bases unmatched: 4. The CDR3 extends over 15 amino acids. CDR3 nucleotide sequence: TGTGCCAGCAGCTTATCAGGGGGCAGCAATTCACCCCTCCACTTT. It is translated as CASSLSGGSNSPLHF.